The next 3 T cell receptor beta chains were all read from a single sample in a study of blood T cell repertoires in COVID-19. Clones were sequenced by immunoSEQ multiplex PCR, and TCRdb holds only the in-frame ones, with some missing. Of 150,000 to 200,000 clones listed, about 85% are singletons. Source material: peripheral blood. These receptor sequences come from a man between 65 and 79 years old with active or convalescent COVID-19.

Here the CDR3 DNA reads TGTGCCAGCAGTTTAACAGTTAATGAAAAACTGTTTTTT. Its protein product is CASSLTVNEKLFF. V and J are TRBV27 and TRBJ1-4; D is uncertain. Per the germline V gene, CDR1 is MNHEY and CDR2 is SMNVEV (reference sequence). This CDR3 spans 13 amino acids. Trimming stripped 2 bases from V and 4 bases from J, with 5 bases between.

The V and J genes are TRBV24-1 and TRBJ1-1, with D maybe TRBD1 (6 bases). The CDR3 spans 16 residues. V lost 0 bases to trimming and J lost 0 bases, with 10 bases between them. Per germline, CDR1 KGHDR and CDR2 SFDVKD. The CDR3 is CATSDLIGDMNTEAFF. CDR3 DNA: TGTGCCACCAGTGATTTGATCGGGGACATGAACACTGAAGCTTTCTTT.

The rearrangement links TRBV18 to TRBJ1-5; D gene unclear. Trimming shortened V by 4 bases and J by 7 bases, and 17 bases separated the two germline ends. In germline, CDR1 is KGHSH, CDR2 LQKENI. The CDR3 has 15 amino acids. The CDR3 sequence is CASSLGNQRSQPQHF. The CDR3 DNA reads TGTGCCAGCTCACTCGGAAATCAACGGAGCCAGCCCCAGCATTTT.